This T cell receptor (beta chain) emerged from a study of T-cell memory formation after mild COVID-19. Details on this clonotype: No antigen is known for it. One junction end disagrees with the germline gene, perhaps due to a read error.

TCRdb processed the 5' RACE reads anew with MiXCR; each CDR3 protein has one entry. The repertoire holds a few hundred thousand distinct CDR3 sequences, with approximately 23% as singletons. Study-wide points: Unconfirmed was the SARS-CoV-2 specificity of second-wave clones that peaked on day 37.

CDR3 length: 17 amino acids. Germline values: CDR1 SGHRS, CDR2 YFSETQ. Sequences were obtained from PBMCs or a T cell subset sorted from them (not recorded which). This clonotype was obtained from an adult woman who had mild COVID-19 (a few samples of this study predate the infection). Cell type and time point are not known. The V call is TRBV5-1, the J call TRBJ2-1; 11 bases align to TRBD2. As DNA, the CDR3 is TGCGCCAGCAGCTTGGGACTAGCGGGGTCCTCCTACAATGAGCAGTTATTC. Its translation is CASSLGLAGSSYNEQLF.